The 13 T cell receptor beta chains below all came from one sample that was sequenced in a study of T-cell memory formation after mild COVID-19 (dated by TCRdb to about 2021). Libraries were made using 5' RACE. Data came from an Illumina NovaSeq 6000. Starting from the raw public reads, TCRdb applied fastp trimming at Q25, assembled clones with MiXCR and retained in-frame beta chains. Rows are combined by CDR3 protein, so each entry shows the most common genes and DNA. This sample comprises 410,000 or so distinct CDR3 sequences, 20% to 30% of them detected only once. The top ten clones comprise 13% of the sample. Sequenced material: PBMCs or a T cell subset sorted from them (not recorded which). These receptors were obtained from an adult woman who had mild COVID-19 (a few samples of this study predate the infection). The sample titles of this study are shuffled in the database, so cell type and time point are left out; the donor was told from shared clones.

This clonotype was seen more than once but under ten times. This chain uses TRBV5-1 with TRBJ2-2, with 7 bases matching TRBD1. CDR3 length: 15 amino acids. The V and J ends lost 4 bases and 0 bases, in that order; junction bases with no gene match: 3. Germline CDR1 is SGHRS and CDR2 is YFSETQ. CDR3: CASSGQGANTGELFF. The CDR3 DNA reads as TGCGCCAGCAGCGGGCAGGGGGCGAACACCGGGGAGCTGTTTTTT.

The genes are TRBV5-1 and TRBJ1-1; D is undetermined. V was cut by 0 bases and J by 6 bases, with 9 bases left in between. The length of the CDR3 is 13 residues. Germline V gene data show CDR1 as SGHRS and CDR2 as YFSETQ. CDR3 nucleotide sequence: TGCGCCAGCAGCTTGGCCGCCAGCCCTGAAGCTTTCTTT. Amino acids: CASSLAASPEAFF.

The chain is built from TRBV6-2 or TRBV6-3 and TRBJ2-2, with 7 bases identical to TRBD2. The V gene end was trimmed by 5 bases and the J gene end by 2 bases; junction bases not matched to a gene: 5. This CDR3 contains 15 residues. The germline gives CDR1 MNHEY, CDR2 SVGEGT. The CDR3 region has the DNA TGTGCCAGCAGTCCTAGCGGTCCAAACACCGGGGAGCTGTTTTTT. Residues: CASSPSGPNTGELFF.

V gene TRBV5-5 combines with J gene TRBJ2-6; D perhaps matches TRBD2 (6 bases). This CDR3 contains 16 residues. V shed 4 bases and J shed 2 bases, with 13 bases lying between them. CDR1 and CDR2 from the germline V gene are SGHKS and YYEKEE (reference sequence). CDR3 DNA: TGTGCCAGCAGCCCCTTAGGAGGGGCTGGGGCCAACGTCCTGACTTTC. Translation: CASSPLGGAGANVLTF.

This sequence joins TRBV7-2 and TRBJ2-5, with D possibly matching TRBD2 (5 bases). V was clipped by 3 bases and J by 3 bases, with 8 bases between them. Germline CDR1 SGHTA, CDR2 FQGNSA. This CDR3 comprises 13 residues. The CDR3 sequence is CASSFTREETQYF. The CDR3 nucleotides are TGTGCCAGCAGCTTTACTAGGGAAGAGACCCAGTACTTC.

The chain carries TRBV6-5 and TRBJ1-4, with 7 bases identical to TRBD1. The CDR3 consists of 14 residues. The trim removed 6 bases at V and 8 bases at J, leaving 9 bases unmatched. The germline V gene has CDR1 MNHEY and CDR2 SVGAGI. The CDR3 loop reads CASRLAGTAEKLFF. CDR3 in DNA: TGTGCCAGCAGATTAGCAGGGACAGCGGAAAAACTGTTTTTT.

This clonotype was observed a few times. The chain is built from TRBV9 and TRBJ1-6; TRBD1 might be the D (6 bases). CDR1 is SGDLS, CDR2 YYNGEE, per germline. CDR3 size: 15 residues. The V gene lost 4 bases and the J gene lost 7 bases, with 15 bases spanning the gap. CDR3 nucleotides: TGTGCCAGCAGCCCCGCCGGCGGGGGCAATTCACCCCTCCACTTT. Translation: CASSPAGGGNSPLHF.

The table lists this clonotype with a few counts. The V gene is TRBV25-1, the J gene TRBJ2-1; 10 positions match TRBD2. V was pared by 2 bases and J by 7 bases, with 8 bases of the junction left unmatched. Germline V lookup: CDR1 MGHDK, CDR2 SYGVNS. The CDR3 loop spans 16 amino acids. The CDR3 bases are TGTGCCAGCAGTGAAACGAGCGGGAGGGTTGGAAATGAGCAGTTCTTC. Amino acids: CASSETSGRVGNEQFF.

The chain joins TRBV20-1 to TRBJ2-7, with D perhaps TRBD1 (6 bases). Germline CDR1 and CDR2: DFQATT and SNEGSKA (reference sequence). V lost 3 bases and J 3 bases, leaving 9 bases between the germline ends. The CDR3 consists of 12 residues. The CDR3 region is CSARGAGYEQYF. The CDR3 DNA sequence: TGCAGTGCTAGGGGGGCAGGCTACGAGCAGTACTTC.

The chain's CDR3 is CASREMNTEAFF. The CDR3 nucleotides read TGTGCCAGCAGGGAGATGAACACTGAAGCTTTCTTT. The chain recombines TRBV6-1 with TRBJ1-1; D gene ambiguous. V was clipped by 6 bases and J by 0 bases, with 5 bases between them. The CDR3 totals 12 residues. CDR1 is MNHNS, CDR2 SASEGT, per germline.

This clonotype was detected only a few times. The chain combines TRBV7-8 with TRBJ2-6; D uncertain. This CDR3 is 17 amino acids long. Deletions cut 2 bases from V and 4 bases from J, with 15 bases between. Germline CDR1 reads SGHVS; CDR2 reads FQNEAQ. The CDR3 coding sequence is TGTGCCAGCAGCTTAATTCCCGATATTACAGGGGCCAACGTCCTGACTTTC. The encoded protein is CASSLIPDITGANVLTF.

The rearrangement uses TRBV6-6 and TRBJ2-5; 8 bases fit TRBD2. V trimming: 8 bases; J trimming: 2 bases; junction bases outside the gene matches: 4. Germline-derived CDR1 and CDR2 are MNHNY and SVGAGI (reference sequence). This CDR3 has 13 amino acids. CDR3 DNA: TGTGCCAGCGGTACGGGAGGGCAAGAGACCCAGTACTTC. It codes for CASGTGGQETQYF.

The genes are TRBV29-1 and TRBJ2-1, with D unresolved. V was clipped by 2 bases and J by 7 bases, with 12 bases between them. Germline V gives CDR1 SQVTM, CDR2 ANQGSEA. This CDR3 has 13 amino acids. This chain's CDR3 is CSVERAMGNEQFF. CDR3 in DNA: TGCAGCGTTGAACGGGCTATGGGGAATGAGCAGTTCTTC.